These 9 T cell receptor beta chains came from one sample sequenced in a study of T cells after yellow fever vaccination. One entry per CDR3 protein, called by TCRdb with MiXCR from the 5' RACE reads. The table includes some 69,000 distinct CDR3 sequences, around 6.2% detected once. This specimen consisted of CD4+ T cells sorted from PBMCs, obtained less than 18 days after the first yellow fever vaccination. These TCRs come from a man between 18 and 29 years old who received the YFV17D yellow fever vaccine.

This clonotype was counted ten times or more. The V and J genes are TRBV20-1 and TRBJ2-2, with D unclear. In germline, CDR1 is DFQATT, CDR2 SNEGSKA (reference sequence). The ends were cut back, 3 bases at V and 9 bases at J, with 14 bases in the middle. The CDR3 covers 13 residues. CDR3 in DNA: TGCAGTGCTAGTACCCCCCAAAGTCGGGAGCTGTTTTTT. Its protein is CSASTPQSRELFF.

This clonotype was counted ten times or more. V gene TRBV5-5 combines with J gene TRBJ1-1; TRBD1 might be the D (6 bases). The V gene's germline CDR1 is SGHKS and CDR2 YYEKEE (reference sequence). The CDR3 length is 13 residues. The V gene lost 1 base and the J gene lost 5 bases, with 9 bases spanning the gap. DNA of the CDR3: TGTGCCAGCAGCTTGTGGGGGCCAACTGAAGCTTTCTTT. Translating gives CASSLWGPTEAFF. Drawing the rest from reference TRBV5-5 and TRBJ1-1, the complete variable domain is DAGVTQSPTHLIKTRGQQVTLRCSPISGHKSVSWYQQVLGQGPQFIFQYYEKEERGRGNFPDRFSARQFPNYSSELNVNALLLGDSALYLCASSLWGPTEAFFGQGTRLTVV.

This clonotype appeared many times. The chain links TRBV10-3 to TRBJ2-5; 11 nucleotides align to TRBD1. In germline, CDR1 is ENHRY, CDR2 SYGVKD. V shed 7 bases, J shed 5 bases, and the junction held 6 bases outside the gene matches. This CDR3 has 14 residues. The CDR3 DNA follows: TGTGCCATCAACCGGGACAGGGGGGTCGAGACCCAGTACTTC. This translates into CAINRDRGVETQYF.

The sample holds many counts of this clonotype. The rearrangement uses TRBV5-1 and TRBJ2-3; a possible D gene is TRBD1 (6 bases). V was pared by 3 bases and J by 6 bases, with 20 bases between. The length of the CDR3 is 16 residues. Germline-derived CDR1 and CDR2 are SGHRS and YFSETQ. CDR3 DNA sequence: TGCGCCAGCAGCTCCCGGCTAGTTGGGGGCATTGATACGCAGTATTTT. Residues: CASSSRLVGGIDTQYF.

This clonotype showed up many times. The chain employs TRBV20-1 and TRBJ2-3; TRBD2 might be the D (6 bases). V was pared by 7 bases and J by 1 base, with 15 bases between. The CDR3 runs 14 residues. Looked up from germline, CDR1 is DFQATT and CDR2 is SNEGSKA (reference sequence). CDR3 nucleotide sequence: TGCAGTGTATCCATTATAGCGGGCACAGATACGCAGTATTTT. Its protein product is CSVSIIAGTDTQYF.

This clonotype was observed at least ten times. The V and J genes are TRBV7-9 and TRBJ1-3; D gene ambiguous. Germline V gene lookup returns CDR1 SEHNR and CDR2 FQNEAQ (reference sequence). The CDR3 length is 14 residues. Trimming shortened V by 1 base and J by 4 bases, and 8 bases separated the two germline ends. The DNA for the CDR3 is TGTGCCAGCAGCTTAGTCTCAGCCGGAAACACCATATATTTT. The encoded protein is CASSLVSAGNTIYF.

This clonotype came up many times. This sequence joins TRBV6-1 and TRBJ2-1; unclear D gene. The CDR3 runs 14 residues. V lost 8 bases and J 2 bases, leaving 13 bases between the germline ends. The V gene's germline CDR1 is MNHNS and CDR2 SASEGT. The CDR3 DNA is TGTGCCAGCGGGTGGGCAGAAGCCTACAATGAGCAGTTCTTC. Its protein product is CASGWAEAYNEQFF.

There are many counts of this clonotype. In DNA form, the CDR3 reads TGTGCCAGCAGCCGGACTAGCGGAAATGAGCAGTTCTTC. It is translated as CASSRTSGNEQFF. This rearrangement joins TRBV7-2 to TRBJ2-1, with 10 bases identical to TRBD2. Looked up from germline, CDR1 is SGHTA and CDR2 is FQGNSA. This CDR3 has 13 amino acids. V was pared by 5 bases and J by 7 bases, with 2 bases of the junction left unmatched. The variable domain in full, completed from reference TRBV7-2 and TRBJ2-1, reads GAGVSQSPSNKVTEKGKDVELRCDPISGHTALYWYRQSLGQGLEFLIYFQGNSAPDKSGLPSDRFSAERTGGSVSTLTIQRTQQEDSAVYLCASSRTSGNEQFFGPGTRLTVL.

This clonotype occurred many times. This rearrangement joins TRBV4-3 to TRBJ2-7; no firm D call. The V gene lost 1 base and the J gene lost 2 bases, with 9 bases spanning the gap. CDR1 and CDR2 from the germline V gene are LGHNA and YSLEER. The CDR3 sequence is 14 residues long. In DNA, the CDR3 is TGCGCCAGCAGCCAAGTTTACGGAGCCTACGAGCAGTACTTC. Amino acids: CASSQVYGAYEQYF.